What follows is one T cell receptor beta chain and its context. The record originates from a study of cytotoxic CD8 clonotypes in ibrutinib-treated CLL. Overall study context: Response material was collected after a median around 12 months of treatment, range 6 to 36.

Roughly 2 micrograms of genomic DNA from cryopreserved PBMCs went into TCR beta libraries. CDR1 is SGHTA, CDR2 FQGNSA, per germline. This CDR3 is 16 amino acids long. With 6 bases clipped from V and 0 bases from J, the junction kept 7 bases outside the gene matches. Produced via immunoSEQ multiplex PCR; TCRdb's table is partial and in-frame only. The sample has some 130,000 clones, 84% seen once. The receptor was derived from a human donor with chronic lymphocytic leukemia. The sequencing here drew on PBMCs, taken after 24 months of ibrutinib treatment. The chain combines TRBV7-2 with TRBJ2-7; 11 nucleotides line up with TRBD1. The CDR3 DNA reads TGTGCCAGCAGGGCCGGCGGGACAGGGGGCTCCTACGAGCAGTACTTC. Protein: CASRAGGTGGSYEQYF. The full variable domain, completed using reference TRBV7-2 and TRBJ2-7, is GAGVSQSPSNKVTEKGKDVELRCDPISGHTALYWYRQSLGQGLEFLIYFQGNSAPDKSGLPSDRFSAERTGGSVSTLTIQRTQQEDSAVYLCASRAGGTGGSYEQYFGPGTRLTVT.